The 18 T cell receptor beta chains reported below all come from one sample, sequenced in a study of OX40 agonist ivuxolimab in advanced cancers. Only in-frame clones appear in the TCRdb table, and some are missing; sequencing was by immunoSEQ multiplex PCR. The profile shows about 62,000 clones, 88% of them singletons. The sequenced sample was CD4+ or CD8+ T cells sorted from blood, obtained in a trial of the OX40 agonist ivuxolimab. All receptors come from an adult with an advanced solid tumor such as melanoma, head and neck, liver or kidney cancer.

This rearrangement joins TRBV18 to TRBJ2-2; D remains ambiguous. The CDR3 runs 13 residues. V was cut by 0 bases and J by 6 bases, with 5 bases left in between. Germline V gene lookup returns CDR1 KGHSH and CDR2 LQKENI. The CDR3, as DNA: TGTGCCAGCTCACCACCGAGCCCCGGGGAGCTGTTTTTT. Amino acid sequence: CASSPPSPGELFF.

The V gene is TRBV6-5, the J gene TRBJ2-2, with D perhaps assigned TRBD1 or TRBD2 (5 bases each). V lost 6 bases to trimming and J lost 0 bases, with 11 bases between them. Germline loops: CDR1 MNHEY, CDR2 SVGAGI. The CDR3 covers 15 residues. The CDR3 nucleotides are TGTGCCAGCAGGACCGGGACCCCGAACACCGGGGAGCTGTTTTTT. Its translation: CASRTGTPNTGELFF.

The genes are TRBV7-9 and TRBJ1-3; 7 bases match TRBD1. CDR3 length: 16 amino acids. V shed 5 bases, J shed 5 bases, and the junction held 12 bases outside the gene matches. Per the germline V gene, CDR1 is SEHNR and CDR2 is FQNEAQ (reference sequence). Here the CDR3 reads CASSPSDRAIRNTIYF. The DNA of the CDR3 is TGTGCCAGCAGCCCCTCTGACAGGGCGATTAGAAACACCATATATTTT.

V gene TRBV7-9 combines with J gene TRBJ2-5; D is possibly TRBD1 or TRBD2 (5 bases each). Trimming removed 0 bases at V and 5 bases at J, with 16 bases between. Germline CDR1 reads SEHNR; CDR2 reads FQNEAQ (reference sequence). The CDR3 has 16 residues. The CDR3 sequence is CASSLALTAGKETQYF. The CDR3 region has the DNA TGTGCCAGCAGCTTAGCTCTGACAGCCGGGAAGGAGACCCAGTACTTC.

This chain uses TRBV30 with TRBJ2-2; D ambiguous. The germline CDR1 and CDR2 sequences are GTSNPN and SVGIG (reference sequence). The CDR3 consists of 12 residues. Trimming stripped 3 bases from V and 2 bases from J, with 4 bases between. The CDR3: CAWRFNTGELFF. CDR3 bases: TGTGCCTGGAGATTTAACACCGGGGAGCTGTTTTTT.

The chain recombines TRBV27 with TRBJ2-2, with 9 bases fitting TRBD1. CDR1 and CDR2 from the germline V gene are MNHEY and SMNVEV (reference sequence). V dropped 4 bases and J dropped 5; count of bases not matched to a gene: 11. The CDR3 is 17 amino acids. In DNA, the CDR3 is TGTGCCAGCAGTTCCTTCGCAGTAGGGACAGGGACCGGGGAGCTGTTTTTT. Residues: CASSSFAVGTGTGELFF.

A few counts support this clone. The rearrangement links TRBV4-2 to TRBJ2-3; 9 positions match TRBD2. The trim removed 2 bases at V and 5 bases at J, leaving 11 bases unmatched. In germline, CDR1 is LGHNA, CDR2 YNFKEQ. This CDR3 spans 17 amino acids. CDR3 amino acids: CASSQSRGGRAGDTQYF. CDR3 coding DNA: TGTGCCAGCAGCCAATCGAGGGGCGGGAGGGCAGGAGATACGCAGTATTTT.

V usage is TRBV5-1 and J usage is TRBJ1-1; no firm D call. This CDR3 has 13 amino acids. Germline CDR1 SGHRS, CDR2 YFSETQ. The germline V and J ends were trimmed by 0 bases and 2 bases, with 5 bases remaining between them. The chain's CDR3 is CASSLGPNTEAFF. CDR3 DNA sequence: TGCGCCAGCAGCTTGGGGCCTAACACTGAAGCTTTCTTT. The whole variable domain, remainder taken from reference TRBV5-1 and TRBJ1-1, is KAGVTQTPRYLIKTRGQQVTLSCSPISGHRSVSWYQQTPGQGLQFLFEYFSETQRNKGNFPGRFSGRQFSNSRSEMNVSTLELGDSALYLCASSLGPNTEAFFGQGTRLTVV.

This clone was picked up a small number of times. The rearrangement joins TRBV19 to TRBJ1-5; 9 positions agree with TRBD1. With 5 bases clipped from V and 5 bases from J, the junction kept 7 bases outside the gene matches. Germline V gives CDR1 LNHDA, CDR2 SQIVND (reference sequence). This CDR3 comprises 15 residues. CDR3 protein: CASSYHRGPDQPQHF. The CDR3 DNA reads as TGTGCCAGTAGTTACCACAGGGGGCCGGATCAGCCCCAGCATTTT.

V gene TRBV9 combines with J gene TRBJ2-3; TRBD2 is a possible D gene (5 bases). The CDR3 totals 14 residues. Germline V gene lookup returns CDR1 SGDLS and CDR2 YYNGEE. Between the trimmed V and J ends, which lost 3 bases and 0 bases, there was a span of 8 bases. The CDR3 DNA is TGTGCCAGCAGCGCCGGGGAGAGCACAGATACGCAGTATTTT. It is translated as CASSAGESTDTQYF.

This chain uses TRBV6-5 with TRBJ1-2; 8 bases are shared with TRBD1. The CDR3 contains 13 residues. J gave up 5 bases and V 5 bases, and 4 bases lay outside the gene matches. CDR1 is MNHEY, CDR2 SVGAGI, per germline. CDR3 sequence reads: CASSDRGRYGYTF. For the CDR3, the DNA is TGTGCCAGCAGTGACAGGGGACGGTATGGCTACACCTTC.

V and J are TRBV6-1 and TRBJ2-1, with D perhaps matching TRBD1 or TRBD2 (5 bases each). This CDR3 is built from 18 residues. The V end lost 2 bases, the J end lost 4 bases, and 21 bases lay between the germline ends. The germline V gene encodes CDR1 MNHNS and CDR2 SASEGT. The DNA for the CDR3 is TGTGCCAGCAGTGAAAAATTTTATATGGGGACCGTGTACAATGAGCAGTTCTTC. It translates to CASSEKFYMGTVYNEQFF.

The chain couples TRBV28 to TRBJ1-5; TRBD1 agrees at 8 bases. Unmatched junction bases numbered 12, after V lost 8 bases and J lost 6 bases. The CDR3 covers 15 residues. Germline CDR1 MDHEN, CDR2 SYDVKM. The DNA of the CDR3 is TGTGCCAGCCGACCGGGGGACAGGTCGGCTCAGCCCCAGCATTTT. It encodes CASRPGDRSAQPQHF.

Notes on this clone: This CDR3 is missing its conserved last phenylalanine or tryptophan, likely due to a read error. V and J are TRBV4-2 and TRBJ1-4; the D is unclear. The length of the CDR3 is 20 residues. V lost 0 bases and J lost 0, with 20 bases in between. From germline, CDR1 is LGHNA and CDR2 YNFKEQ. This CDR3 reads CASSQDRGSPQAATNEKLFS. The DNA for the CDR3 is TGTGCCAGCAGCCAAGATCGTGGGTCTCCTCAAGCTGCAACTAATGAAAAACTGTTTTCT.

This chain joins TRBV6-5 and TRBJ2-3; D not resolved. Trimming shortened V by 5 bases and J by 4 bases, and 4 bases separated the two germline ends. CDR1 and CDR2 (germline): MNHEY, SVGAGI. This CDR3 comprises 11 residues. This CDR3 reads CASSTSDTQYF. In DNA, the CDR3 is TGTGCCAGCAGTACGTCAGATACGCAGTATTTT.

The chain is built from TRBV7-9 and TRBJ2-5, with D perhaps matching TRBD1 or TRBD2 (5 bases each). This CDR3 region has 14 residues. V was pared by 5 bases and J by 2 bases, with 12 bases between. Germline CDR1 and CDR2: SEHNR and FQNEAQ (reference sequence). CDR3 DNA: TGTGCCAGCAGCCCGGGACGGAGTCAAGAGACCCAGTACTTC. This sequence encodes CASSPGRSQETQYF.

This rearrangement joins TRBV5-6 to TRBJ2-6, with D possibly TRBD2 on 6 matching bases. The CDR3 contains 16 residues. V lost 7 bases and J lost 0, with 14 bases in between. Germline V gene sequence: CDR1 SGHDT, CDR2 YYEEEE. CDR3 in DNA: TGTGCCAGCGGCGTACTAGCCAGCTCTGGGGCCAACGTCCTGACTTTC. Amino acids: CASGVLASSGANVLTF.

The V gene is TRBV29-1, the J gene TRBJ2-1, with 13 bases matching TRBD2. CDR1 and CDR2 (germline): SQVTM, ANQGSEA. The CDR3 covers 15 residues. V was pared by 3 bases and J by 8 bases, with 7 bases of the junction left unmatched. The CDR3 sequence: CSVDPTSGGAYEQFF. The CDR3 region has the DNA TGCAGCGTTGACCCCACTAGCGGGGGGGCCTATGAGCAGTTCTTC.